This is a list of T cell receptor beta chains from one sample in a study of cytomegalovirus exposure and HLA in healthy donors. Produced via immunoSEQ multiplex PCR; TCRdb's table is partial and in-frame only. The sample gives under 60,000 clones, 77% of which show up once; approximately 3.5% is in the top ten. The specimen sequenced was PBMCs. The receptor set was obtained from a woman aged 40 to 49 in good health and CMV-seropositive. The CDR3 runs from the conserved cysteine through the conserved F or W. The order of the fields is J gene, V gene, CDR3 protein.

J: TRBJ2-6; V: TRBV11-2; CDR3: CATIQGPMGANVLTF
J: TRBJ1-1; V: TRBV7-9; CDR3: CASSSPTGAGTEAFF
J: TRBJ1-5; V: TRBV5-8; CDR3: CASSFKQGARQPQHF
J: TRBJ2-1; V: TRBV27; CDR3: CASSYLITSGRNEQFF
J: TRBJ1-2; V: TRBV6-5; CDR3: CASSYPRTGRYGYTF
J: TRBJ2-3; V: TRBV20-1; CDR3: CTPTAGDTQYF
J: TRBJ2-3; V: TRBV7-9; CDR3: CASNRGVDGTDTQYF
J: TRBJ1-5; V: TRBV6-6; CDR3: CASRNQGGSSQPQHF
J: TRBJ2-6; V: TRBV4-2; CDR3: CASSQDRTSGANVLTF
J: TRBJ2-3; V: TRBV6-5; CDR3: CASSYSKGMSADTQYF
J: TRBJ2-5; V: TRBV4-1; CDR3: CASSQASPRGLETQYF
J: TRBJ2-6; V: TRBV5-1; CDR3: CASSPGHRSGANVLTF
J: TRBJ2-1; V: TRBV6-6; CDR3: CASQGNTRDEQFF
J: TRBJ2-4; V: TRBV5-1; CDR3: CASSSGLAGGKNIQYF
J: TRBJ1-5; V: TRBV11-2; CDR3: CASSPDSNQPQHF
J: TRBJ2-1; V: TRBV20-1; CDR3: CSPAGADEQFF
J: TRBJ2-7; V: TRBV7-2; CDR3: CASSLSGQGNYEQYF
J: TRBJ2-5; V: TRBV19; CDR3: CASRGGAGTQYF
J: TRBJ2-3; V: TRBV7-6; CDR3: CASSLSRGGSTDTQYF
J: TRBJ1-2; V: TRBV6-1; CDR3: CASSEGPGSYGYTF
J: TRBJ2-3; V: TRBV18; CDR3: CASSRLSGGSTDTQYF
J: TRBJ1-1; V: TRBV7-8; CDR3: CASSIQLHTEAFF
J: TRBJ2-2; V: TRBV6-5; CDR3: CASRRTSFTGELFF
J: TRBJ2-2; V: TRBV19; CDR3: CASSMTRAFPGELFF
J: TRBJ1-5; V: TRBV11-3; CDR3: CASSLTTWTENQPQHF
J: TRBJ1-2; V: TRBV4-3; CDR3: CASTSAGGGGYGYTF
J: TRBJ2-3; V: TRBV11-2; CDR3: CASSPMGGGTDTQYF
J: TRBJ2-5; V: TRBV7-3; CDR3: CASSLNRGETQYF
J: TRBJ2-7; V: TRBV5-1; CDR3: CASSLGGTRHEQYF
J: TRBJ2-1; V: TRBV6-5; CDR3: CASSFGLEGQFF
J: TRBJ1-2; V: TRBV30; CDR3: CAWSGGPLYGYTF
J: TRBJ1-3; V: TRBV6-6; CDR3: CATLGGAGEGWNTIYF
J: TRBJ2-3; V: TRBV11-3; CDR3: CASSLGRGGTDTQYF
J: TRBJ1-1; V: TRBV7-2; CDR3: CASSLRHGGWGIMNTEAFF
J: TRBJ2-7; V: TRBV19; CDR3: CASSTKRGGHEQYF
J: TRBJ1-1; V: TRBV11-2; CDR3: CASSGLQGQAEAFF
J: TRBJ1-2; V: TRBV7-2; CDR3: CASSRGGKPTGGYTF
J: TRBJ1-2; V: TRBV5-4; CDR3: CASSLVGQGLHGYTF
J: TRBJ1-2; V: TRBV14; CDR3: CASSQDLTGGVDGYTF